These T cell receptor beta chains were read from a single sample in a study of blood T cell repertoires in COVID-19. The data were produced by immunoSEQ multiplex PCR, yet TCRdb's version contains in-frame clones alone and is incomplete. This sample has about 210,000 clones; roughly 82% occur once, and the top ten carry about 10%. Sequenced material: peripheral blood. Receptor source: a man in his forties or fifties with active or convalescent COVID-19. Each CDR3 is given with its conserved first and last residue. D genes are given only for firm matches. Rows may omit the clone size; those that give it use once, few, many or a size class.

j_call | v_call | d_call | clone_size | cdr3_aa | cdr3_nt
TRBJ2-1 | TRBV11-2 | NA | once | CASSSTGSSYNEQFF | TGTGCCAGCAGCTCGACCGGGAGCTCCTACAATGAGCAGTTCTTC
TRBJ2-5 | TRBV5-4 | TRBD1 | NA | CASSLRQGGGETQYF | TGTGCCAGCAGCCTCCGACAGGGGGGGGGAGAGACCCAGTACTTC
TRBJ2-7 | TRBV29-1 | TRBD2 | NA | CSVETWETSGEYEQYF | TGCAGCGTTGAGACCTGGGAGACTAGCGGGGAATACGAGCAGTACTTC
TRBJ1-5 | TRBV6-2/TRBV6-3 | NA | NA | CASSRQVGSNQPQHF | TGTGCCAGCAGTCGACAGGTAGGGAGCAATCAGCCCCAGCATTTT
TRBJ2-2 | TRBV28 | TRBD1 | NA | CASSARGRWTGELFF | TGTGCCAGCAGTGCCAGGGGGCGTTGGACCGGGGAGCTGTTTTTT
TRBJ2-7 | TRBV9 | NA | NA | CASSVGGARSYEQYF | TGTGCCAGCAGCGTCGGAGGTGCACGATCCTACGAGCAGTACTTC
TRBJ2-2 | TRBV7-6 | TRBD1 | NA | CASRPTGVGTGELFF | TGTGCCAGCAGACCTACAGGGGTGGGGACCGGGGAGCTGTTTTTT
TRBJ2-7 | TRBV11-2 | NA | NA | CASSLVPGISYEQYF | TGTGCCAGCAGCTTAGTCCCCGGTATATCCTACGAGCAGTACTTC
TRBJ2-1 | TRBV28 | TRBD2 | many | CASSLLGQDPTGTSGRARDEQFF | TGTGCCAGCAGTTTATTGGGACAGGATCCAACCGGGACTAGCGGGAGGGCGCGGGATGAGCAGTTCTTC
TRBJ2-7 | TRBV4-1 | TRBD2 | NA | CASSQGPSGIYEQYF | TGCGCCAGCAGCCAAGGTCCTAGCGGGATCTACGAGCAGTACTTC
TRBJ1-2 | TRBV27 | NA | NA | CASSSGWGTIYGYTF | TGTGCCAGCAGTTCCGGCTGGGGGACAATCTATGGCTACACCTTC
TRBJ2-1 | TRBV2 | TRBD2 | NA | CAITGTSGVASYNEQFF | TGTGCCATTACTGGGACTAGCGGGGTAGCGTCCTACAATGAGCAGTTCTTC
TRBJ1-3 | TRBV28 | NA | NA | CASSLWEGGDTIYF | TGTGCCAGCAGTTTATGGGAGGGAGGTGACACCATATATTTT
TRBJ1-5 | TRBV6-5 | TRBD1 | NA | CASRRTGLEQPQHF | TGTGCCAGCAGGAGGACAGGGCTCGAGCAGCCCCAGCATTTT
TRBJ2-1 | TRBV6-1 | NA | once | CASSDDSDLYNEQFF | TGTGCCAGCAGTGACGACAGCGACCTCTACAATGAGCAGTTCTTC
TRBJ1-2 | TRBV5-1 | TRBD1 | NA | CASSPNRGDSYGYTF | TGCGCCAGCAGCCCAAACAGGGGGGACAGCTATGGCTACACCTTC
TRBJ2-3 | TRBV4-1 | NA | NA | CASSQNGVADTQYF | TGCGCCAGCAGCCAAAACGGGGTGGCAGATACGCAGTATTTT
TRBJ2-1 | TRBV7-9 | NA | NA | CASSLIGDEQFF | TGTGCCAGCAGCTTAATCGGTGATGAGCAGTTCTTC
TRBJ2-5 | TRBV10-3 | NA | once | CAISETVDSQETQYF | TGTGCCATCAGTGAGACAGTGGACAGCCAAGAGACCCAGTACTTC
TRBJ2-5 | TRBV5-5 | NA | NA | CASSLGSGGPETQYF | TGTGCCAGCAGCTTGGGGTCCGGGGGACCAGAGACCCAGTACTTC
TRBJ2-5 | TRBV28 | TRBD2 | NA | CASSLFGTSGSETQYF | TGTGCCAGCAGTTTATTCGGGACTAGCGGGAGTGAGACCCAGTACTTC
TRBJ2-2 | TRBV24-1 | NA | NA | CATSDFGSPTGELFF | TGTGCCACCAGTGATTTTGGGAGTCCCACCGGGGAGCTGTTTTTT
TRBJ1-1 | TRBV14 | NA | NA | CASSQGRVLNTEAFF | TGTGCCAGCAGCCAAGGGAGAGTCTTGAACACTGAAGCTTTCTTT
TRBJ1-2 | TRBV19 | NA | NA | CATNDPGYGYTF | TGTGCCACCAACGATCCGGGGTATGGCTACACCTTC
TRBJ2-1 | TRBV5-4 | NA | NA | CASSRSGAYNEQFF | TGTGCCAGCAGCCGAAGCGGAGCCTACAATGAGCAGTTCTTC
TRBJ2-3 | TRBV5-1 | TRBD2 | NA | CASSLGGRGEVTQYF | TGCGCCAGCAGCTTGGGCGGGAGGGGGGAAGTTACGCAGTATTTT
TRBJ2-3 | TRBV18 | TRBD1 | NA | CASSTDRVSTDTQYF | TGTGCCAGCTCGACGGACAGGGTCAGCACAGATACGCAGTATTTT
TRBJ2-5 | TRBV28 | NA | NA | CASSLEVRETQYF | TGTGCCAGCAGTTTAGAGGTGAGGGAGACCCAGTACTTC
TRBJ2-5 | TRBV24-1 | NA | once | CATSDRGEGLLETQYF | TGTGCCACCAGTGATCGAGGTGAGGGATTGTTGGAGACCCAGTACTTC
TRBJ1-5 | TRBV7-9 | NA | NA | CASAGGEGRPQHF | TGTGCCAGCGCCGGCGGGGAGGGAAGGCCCCAGCATTTT
TRBJ2-5 | TRBV5-1 | NA | NA | CASGRGGGQETQYF | TGCGCCAGCGGTAGGGGAGGAGGCCAAGAGACCCAGTACTTC
TRBJ2-3 | TRBV7-8 | TRBD1 | NA | CASSFDRGTDTQYF | TGTGCCAGCAGCTTTGACAGGGGTACAGATACGCAGTATTTT
TRBJ1-6 | TRBV10-3 | NA | NA | CATRRANNSPLHF | TGTGCCACCCGCAGGGCAAATAATTCACCCCTCCACTTT
TRBJ1-5 | TRBV18 | TRBD1 | NA | CASSPSGDRYQPQHF | TGTGCCAGCTCACCAAGTGGGGACAGATATCAGCCCCAGCATTTT
TRBJ2-1 | TRBV7-3 | TRBD2 | once | CASSLFASGRDNEQFF | TGTGCCAGCAGCTTATTCGCAAGCGGGAGAGACAATGAGCAGTTCTTC